These 32 T cell receptor beta chains were all obtained from the same sample, sequenced in a study of cytomegalovirus exposure and HLA in healthy donors. PCR amplification relied on 60 Vbeta primers (plus 13 Jbeta primers). Clones were sequenced by immunoSEQ multiplex PCR, and TCRdb holds only the in-frame ones, with some missing. The sample holds about 130,000 clones, 66% seen once. The source material was PBMCs. The receptor set was obtained from a human donor in good health.

In this sample, this clone turned up a few times. The J gene is TRBJ2-3, the V gene TRBV10-3; tentatively, D is TRBD2 (5 bases). The V and J ends lost 4 bases and 0 bases respectively, with 8 bases between them. The germline V gene encodes CDR1 ENHRY and CDR2 SYGVKD. This CDR3 is built from 14 residues. CDR3 amino acids: CAISVERSTDTQYF. The CDR3 DNA reads as TGTGCCATCAGTGTGGAGCGGAGCACAGATACGCAGTATTTT.

CDR3 in amino acids: CASSPSGAAGELFF. The CDR3 DNA reads as TGTGCCAGCTCACCAAGTGGGGCGGCCGGGGAGCTGTTTTTT. The J gene is TRBJ2-2, the V gene TRBV18; tentatively, D is TRBD1 (5 bases). This CDR3 has 14 amino acids. Trimming removed 2 bases from V and 6 bases from J, with 10 bases in between. CDR1 and CDR2 from the germline V gene are KGHSH and LQKENI.

The genes are TRBV6-4 and TRBJ1-1, with a tentative D call TRBD1 (5 bases). The CDR3 loop spans 14 amino acids. V was trimmed by 5 bases and J by 6 bases, leaving 16 bases between them. Germline V lookup: CDR1 MRHNA, CDR2 SNTAGT. CDR3 bases: TGTGCCAGCAGTTACCTCAGGGTGAGTGCTGAAGCTTTCTTT. Protein product: CASSYLRVSAEAFF.

The chain joins TRBV29-1 to TRBJ2-2, with D maybe TRBD2 (6 bases). Germline CDR1 SQVTM, CDR2 ANQGSEA. CDR3 length equals 13 residues. The V end was cut by 4 bases, the J end by 2 bases, with 8 bases between. Here the CDR3 reads CSVGDSNTGELFF. The CDR3 nucleotides are TGCAGCGTTGGGGACTCAAACACCGGGGAGCTGTTTTTT.

In its sample, this clone was seen a few times. The chain carries TRBV6-1 and TRBJ2-7; tentatively, D is TRBD2 (6 bases). V lost 5 bases and J 2 bases, leaving 13 bases between the germline ends. Germline V lookup: CDR1 MNHNS, CDR2 SASEGT. This CDR3 has 14 residues. CDR3 sequence: CASSTGTVPYEQYF. CDR3 DNA sequence: TGTGCCAGCAGTACCGGGACTGTCCCCTACGAGCAGTACTTC.

The chain carries TRBV19 and TRBJ2-5, with D possibly being TRBD2 (6 bases). The germline V gene has CDR1 LNHDA and CDR2 SQIVND (reference sequence). V was trimmed by 7 bases and J by 2 bases, leaving 11 bases between them. This CDR3 is built from 13 residues. The CDR3 DNA is TGTGCCAGTACTGGGACTCCTCAAGAGACCCAGTACTTC. This gives the protein CASTGTPQETQYF.

The chain's CDR3 is CASSPEGGNTIYF. In DNA form, the CDR3 reads TGTGCCAGCTCACCGGAGGGAGGGAACACCATATATTTT. The V call is TRBV18, the J call TRBJ1-3; D gene uncertain. Trimming pared 3 bases from V and 7 bases from J, leaving 10 bases between. The CDR3 contains 13 residues. CDR1 and CDR2 from the germline V gene are KGHSH and LQKENI.

The chain couples TRBV12-5 to TRBJ2-2; 12 bases line up with TRBD2. Germline-derived CDR1 and CDR2 are LGHNT and FRNRAP. There are 19 residues in the CDR3. The trim removed 6 bases at V and 6 bases at J, leaving 17 bases unmatched. The CDR3 sequence is CASGWTLDSASGRAGELFF. CDR3 nucleotide sequence: TGTGCTAGTGGGTGGACCCTCGACTCGGCTAGCGGGAGGGCCGGGGAGCTGTTTTTT.

J is TRBJ2-3 and V is TRBV18; 8 bases agree with TRBD1. Losses at the gene ends were 4 bases for V and 6 bases for J; bases not matched to a gene: 6. In germline, CDR1 is KGHSH, CDR2 LQKENI. The CDR3 spans 14 residues. The chain's CDR3 is CASSQDRGPDTQYF. DNA of the CDR3: TGTGCCAGCTCACAAGACAGGGGTCCGGATACGCAGTATTTT.

This clone turned up a few times. This CDR3 is CASSTHSGRTYEQYF. CDR3 sequence (DNA): TGTGCCAGTAGCACTCATAGCGGGAGAACCTACGAGCAGTACTTC. The chain is built from TRBV19 and TRBJ2-7, with TRBD2 matching over 9 bases. The trim removed 6 bases at V and 2 bases at J, leaving 8 bases unmatched. This CDR3 region has 15 residues. Per the germline V gene, CDR1 is LNHDA and CDR2 is SQIVND (reference sequence).

This clone was detected a few times. The chain combines TRBV28 with TRBJ2-7; 8 bases match TRBD2. With V trimmed by 3 bases and J by 3 bases, 10 bases remained unmatched. The CDR3 consists of 16 residues. CDR1 MDHEN and CDR2 SYDVKM come from the germline V gene. The DNA for the CDR3 is TGTGCCAGCAGTTTGGCTCGGGGGGGAAATAGCTACGAGCAGTACTTC. Its translation is CASSLARGGNSYEQYF. The whole variable domain, remainder taken from reference TRBV28 and TRBJ2-7, is DVKVTQSSRYLVKRTGEKVFLECVQDMDHENMFWYRQDPGLGLRLIYFSYDVKMKEKGDIPEGYSVSREKKERFSLILESASTNQTSMYLCASSLARGGNSYEQYFGPGTRLTVT.

V is TRBV28 and J is TRBJ1-1; possibly TRBD1 for D (6 bases). Per the germline V gene, CDR1 is MDHEN and CDR2 is SYDVKM. The CDR3 is 13 amino acids. V was clipped by 6 bases and J by 1 base, with 9 bases between them. The DNA for the CDR3 is TGTGCCAGCAGGACAGGAGGGAACACTGAAGCTTTCTTT. This codes for CASRTGGNTEAFF.

The rearrangement joins TRBV6-5 to TRBJ1-1; possible D gene TRBD1, 5 bases. V was trimmed by 4 bases and J by 1 base, leaving 10 bases between them. CDR1 is MNHEY, CDR2 SVGAGI, per germline. The CDR3 totals 14 residues. The CDR3 nucleotides are TGTGCCAGCAGTTGGGGCCGAAAGAACACTGAAGCTTTCTTT. Translation gives CASSWGRKNTEAFF.

The chain carries TRBV9 and TRBJ2-7; maybe TRBD2 (6 bases). Germline values: CDR1 SGDLS, CDR2 YYNGEE. The germline V and J ends were trimmed by 3 bases and 7 bases, with 23 bases remaining between them. The CDR3 is made up of 16 amino acids. The CDR3 region has the DNA TGTGCCAGCAGCGAGCCGCACCGACGGCCGGGGAGGGAGCAGTACTTC. Its protein product is CASSEPHRRPGREQYF. The variable domain in full, with the rest retrieved from reference TRBV9 and TRBJ2-7, is DSGVTQTPKHLITATGQRVTLRCSPRSGDLSVYWYQQSLDQGLQFLIQYYNGEERAKGNILERFSAQQFPDLHSELNLSSLELGDSALYFCASSEPHRRPGREQYFGPGTRLTVT.

The V and J genes are TRBV28 and TRBJ2-3; 11 nucleotides agree with TRBD2. Germline V lookup: CDR1 MDHEN, CDR2 SYDVKM. J gave up 4 bases and V 6 bases, and 15 bases lay outside the gene matches. CDR3 length equals 18 residues. CDR3 in DNA: TGTGCCAGCAGGGGAATGATAGCGGGAGGGCGTTCTGCAGATACGCAGTATTTT. Its translation: CASRGMIAGGRSADTQYF.

The V gene is TRBV10-2, the J gene TRBJ2-5; maybe TRBD1 (6 bases). CDR1 and CDR2 from the germline V gene are WSHSY and SAAADI. With 0 bases removed from V and 1 base from J, the gap between germline ends came to 12 bases. This CDR3 region has 16 residues. The CDR3 region is CASSESTGGAQETQYF. CDR3 coding DNA: TGCGCCAGCAGTGAGTCGACTGGGGGCGCCCAAGAGACCCAGTACTTC.

This rearrangement joins TRBV5-6 to TRBJ1-2, with D tentatively TRBD1 (5 bases). Trimming took off 0 bases at V and 4 bases at J, with 13 bases between the two ends. This CDR3 has 15 residues. In germline, CDR1 is SGHDT, CDR2 YYEEEE. The CDR3 DNA sequence: TGTGCCAGCAGCTTGGTCGGGCAGGGTGGCTATGGCTACACCTTC. Amino acids: CASSLVGQGGYGYTF.

This rearrangement joins TRBV27 to TRBJ2-3, with 7 nucleotides matching TRBD1. This CDR3 is built from 15 residues. V shed 5 bases and J 7 bases; nucleotides not matched to a gene: 12. Per germline, CDR1 MNHEY and CDR2 SMNVEV (reference sequence). CDR3 nucleotide sequence: TGTGCCAGCAGTCCCCGCCCCCACAGGGGATATACGCAGTATTTT. Translating gives CASSPRPHRGYTQYF.

V usage is TRBV5-6 and J usage is TRBJ2-3; TRBD1 might be the D (5 bases). CDR1 and CDR2 from the germline V gene are SGHDT and YYEEEE. The CDR3 extends over 16 amino acids. The germline V and J ends were trimmed by 2 bases and 3 bases, with 16 bases remaining between them. The CDR3 region has the DNA TGTGCCAGCAGCTTAGGGGCGGCTAGGGGTACAGATACGCAGTATTTT. Protein: CASSLGAARGTDTQYF.

The CDR3 coding sequence is TGTGCCAGCAGTGGGACTAGCGGCCTCTACGAGCAGTACTTC. It translates to CASSGTSGLYEQYF. This chain connects TRBV27 to TRBJ2-7; TRBD2 agrees at 11 bases. Per the germline V gene, CDR1 is MNHEY and CDR2 is SMNVEV (reference sequence). Trimming cost V 5 bases and J 3 bases; bases outside gene matches: 3. The CDR3 consists of 14 residues.

The chain employs TRBV9 and TRBJ2-5; the D gene is possibly TRBD1 (7 bases). CDR1 is SGDLS and CDR2 is YYNGEE in the germline V gene. Deletions cut 0 bases from V and 5 bases from J, with 14 bases between. The CDR3 spans 15 residues. The CDR3 loop is CASSVGGGGGETQYF. CDR3 sequence (DNA): TGTGCCAGCAGCGTAGGAGGAGGGGGCGGTGAGACCCAGTACTTC.

V usage is TRBV5-5 and J usage is TRBJ1-5, with 8 bases identical to TRBD1. CDR3 size: 12 residues. CDR1 is SGHKS, CDR2 YYEKEE, per germline (reference sequence). Germline trimming cut 0 bases from V and 11 bases from J; bases unmatched to any gene: 1. CDR3 region: CASSLGQGTQHF. CDR3 nucleotides: TGTGCCAGCAGCTTGGGACAGGGGACCCAGCATTTT.

V is TRBV9 and J is TRBJ2-7, with 7 bases matching TRBD1. The germline V gene has CDR1 SGDLS and CDR2 YYNGEE. The CDR3 covers 14 residues. With 4 bases clipped from V and 4 bases from J, the junction kept 8 bases outside the gene matches. CDR3 loop: CASSRQGYPYEQYF. The CDR3 DNA is TGTGCCAGCAGCCGACAGGGTTACCCTTACGAGCAGTACTTC.

This chain links TRBV10-3 with TRBJ2-2; 10 bases match TRBD2. The CDR3 sequence is 17 residues long. Germline V gene sequence: CDR1 ENHRY, CDR2 SYGVKD. The junction had 6 bases not matched to a gene; V was cut back by 2 bases and J by 3 bases. The CDR3 protein is CAISERASGSYTGELFF. In DNA, the CDR3 is TGTGCCATCAGTGAGAGGGCTAGCGGGAGTTACACCGGGGAGCTGTTTTTT.

The CDR3 spells CASERVDLTDTQYF. As DNA, the CDR3 is TGTGCCAGCGAACGCGTCGATCTCACAGATACGCAGTATTTT. The chain uses TRBV6-1 and TRBJ2-3; the D is unclear. Per the germline V gene, CDR1 is MNHNS and CDR2 is SASEGT. The ends were cut back, 8 bases at V and 2 bases at J, with 14 bases in the middle. The CDR3 runs 14 residues.

The CDR3 protein is CASSAPGGYTF. The CDR3 DNA is TGTGCCAGCAGTGCCCCGGGGGGCTACACCTTC. The chain is built from TRBV28 and TRBJ1-2; D uncertain. Germline V gives CDR1 MDHEN, CDR2 SYDVKM. This CDR3 is 11 amino acids long. V was shortened by 5 bases and J by 8 bases, with 9 bases between the two germline ends.

The table lists this clone with a few counts. The rearrangement joins TRBV11-2 to TRBJ2-7; D call uncertain. Germline V gene lookup returns CDR1 SGHAT and CDR2 FQNNGV. This CDR3 is built from 15 residues. With 0 bases removed from V and 0 bases from J, the gap between germline ends came to 9 bases. CDR3 region: CASSLDWASSYEQYF. DNA of the CDR3: TGTGCCAGCAGCTTAGATTGGGCCAGCTCCTACGAGCAGTACTTC.

The V and J genes are TRBV4-1 and TRBJ1-1; 9 bases line up with TRBD1. The V gene end was trimmed by 4 bases and the J gene end by 5 bases; junction bases not matched to a gene: 14. The CDR3 totals 17 residues. Germline values: CDR1 MGHRA, CDR2 YSYEKL. The CDR3 loop is CASSPPLTGGGNTEAFF. The CDR3 nucleotides read TGCGCCAGCAGCCCCCCCCTGACAGGGGGTGGGAATACTGAAGCTTTCTTT.

V and J are TRBV6-5 and TRBJ1-3, with 8 bases fitting TRBD1. Germline assignment: CDR1 MNHEY and CDR2 SVGAGI. The CDR3 totals 16 residues. V shed 2 bases and J 2 bases; nucleotides not matched to a gene: 5. Here the CDR3 DNA reads TGTGCCAGCAGTTACACCCTGACAGGGGCTGGAAACACCATATATTTT. Translated, it gives CASSYTLTGAGNTIYF.

The chain couples TRBV9 to TRBJ2-3, with unresolved D. The V gene's germline CDR1 is SGDLS and CDR2 YYNGEE. This CDR3 spans 12 amino acids. V dropped 0 bases and J dropped 5 bases, with 4 bases sitting between them. CDR3 loop: CASSVVGDTQYF. CDR3 coding DNA: TGTGCCAGCAGCGTAGTCGGAGATACGCAGTATTTT.

V usage is TRBV28 and J usage is TRBJ1-5, with D unresolved. The germline V gene has CDR1 MDHEN and CDR2 SYDVKM. V was shortened by 5 bases and J by 4 bases, with 15 bases between the two germline ends. CDR3 length equals 15 residues. CDR3 bases: TGTGCCAGCAGTCGATACGGGTCAAGAAATCAGCCCCAGCATTTT. As protein: CASSRYGSRNQPQHF. The full variable domain, with the rest looked up from reference TRBV28 and TRBJ1-5, is DVKVTQSSRYLVKRTGEKVFLECVQDMDHENMFWYRQDPGLGLRLIYFSYDVKMKEKGDIPEGYSVSREKKERFSLILESASTNQTSMYLCASSRYGSRNQPQHFGDGTRLSIL.

The chain couples TRBV4-3 to TRBJ2-5, with no clear D. V was clipped by 4 bases and J by 1 base, with 13 bases between them. The CDR3 extends over 15 amino acids. The germline V gene encodes CDR1 LGHNA and CDR2 YSLEER. This CDR3 reads CASSLPLRSQETQYF. The DNA of the CDR3 is TGCGCCAGCAGCCTACCTCTGAGGAGCCAAGAGACCCAGTACTTC.